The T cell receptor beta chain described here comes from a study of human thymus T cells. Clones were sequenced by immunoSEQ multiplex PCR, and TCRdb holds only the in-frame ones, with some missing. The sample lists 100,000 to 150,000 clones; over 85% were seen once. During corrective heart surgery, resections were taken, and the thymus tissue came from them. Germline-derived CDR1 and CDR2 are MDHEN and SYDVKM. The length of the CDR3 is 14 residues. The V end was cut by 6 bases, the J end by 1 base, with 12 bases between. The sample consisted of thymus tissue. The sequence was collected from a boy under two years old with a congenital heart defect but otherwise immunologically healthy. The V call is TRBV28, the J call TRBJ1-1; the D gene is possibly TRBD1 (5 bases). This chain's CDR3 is CASRNQGPNTEAFF. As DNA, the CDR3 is TGTGCCAGCAGGAACCAGGGCCCGAACACTGAAGCTTTCTTT.